Listed below are T cell receptor beta chains from one sample, sequenced in a study of post-analysis software for immune sequencing data. Via MiXCR, TCRdb re-called the PCR reads, giving one row per CDR3 protein. The sample records fewer than 900,000 distinct CDR3 sequences, around 46% being singletons. Sequences were obtained from blood. Receptor source: a girl between 10 and 17 years old with multiple sclerosis. The CDR3 runs from the conserved cysteine through the conserved F or W. D genes are given only for firm matches. Not every row has a clone size; where given, it reads once, few, many or a size class.

TRBD1,NA,TRBV7-9,TRBJ2-7,TGTGCCAGCAGCCGAGGACAGGAGAACTCCTACGAGCAGTACTTC,CASSRGQENSYEQYF
NA,few,TRBV4-3,TRBJ1-5,TGCGCCAGCAGCCAAGATAGGAGGGACCAGCCCCAGCATTTT,CASSQDRRDQPQHF
TRBD2,few,TRBV9,TRBJ2-7,TGTGCCAGCAGCTCGACTAGCGGGGGTTACGAGCAGTACTTC,CASSSTSGGYEQYF
NA,NA,TRBV24-1,TRBJ2-2,TGTGCCACCAGTGATCCAAGGACGAACACCGGGGAGCTGTTTTTT,CATSDPRTNTGELFF
TRBD1,NA,TRBV19,TRBJ1-2,TGTGCCAGTAGAGGAGCAGGGGGTTTTGGCTACACCTTC,CASRGAGGFGYTF
NA,NA,TRBV28,TRBJ1-1,TGTGCCAGCAGTTCCCCCTGGGGGCAAACTGAAGCTTTCTTT,CASSSPWGQTEAFF
TRBD2,NA,TRBV20-1,TRBJ2-7,TGCAGTGCCACCGGAGATAGCGGGAGGAGGTACGAGCAGTACTTC,CSATGDSGRRYEQYF
NA,once,TRBV13,TRBJ2-7,TGTGCCAGCAGCCCAAGTACCGGGGGTCCCTACGAGCAGTACTTC,CASSPSTGGPYEQYF
TRBD2,few,TRBV3-1,TRBJ2-3,TGTGCCAGCAGCCACACGATAGCGGGTACCTCGTCAGATACGCAGTATTTT,CASSHTIAGTSSDTQYF
TRBD2,NA,TRBV7-2,TRBJ2-7,TGTGCCAGCAGCCTCGGTCATCTAGCGGGAGTCCCTCCCCCCTACGAGCAGTACTTC,CASSLGHLAGVPPPYEQYF
NA,few,TRBV7-9,TRBJ2-1,TGTGCCAGCAGCTTCGCGGGACTCAACAATGAGCAGTTCTTC,CASSFAGLNNEQFF
NA,NA,TRBV7-9,TRBJ2-2,TGTGCCAGCAGCACCGTCTCGGGGTCCGGGGAGCTGTTTTTT,CASSTVSGSGELFF
TRBD1,NA,TRBV2,TRBJ2-7,TGTGCCAGCAGTGTCTCCCAGGGGGCGAACTGCGAGCAGTACTTC,CASSVSQGANCEQYF
TRBD1,few,TRBV3-1,TRBJ1-1,TGTGCCAGCAGCCCCCGACAGGGTACCGAAGCTTTCTTT,CASSPRQGTEAFF
NA,NA,TRBV29-1,TRBJ2-6,TGCAGCGTTGATACAGGCAACTCTGGGGCCAACGTCCTGACTTTC,CSVDTGNSGANVLTF